Listed here are 21 T cell receptor beta chains from one sample, sequenced in a study of tumor-infiltrating lymphocytes in primary liver carcinoma. A constant-region primer served to make TCR beta cDNA from roughly 500 ng total RNA. Three nested multiplex PCR rounds, a slightly modified ARM-PCR method, built the TCR beta libraries. The first two PCR rounds, approximately 10 cycles each, used TRBV1-TRBV30 forward primers and a C-beta reverse primer. Each CDR3 protein is one row after TCRdb ran MiXCR on the multiplex PCR reads. The data contain 200,000 or so distinct CDR3 sequences, less than 75% of them singletons. Out of unsorted whole blood came the blood RNA, and germline DNA was extracted as well. Input material: peripheral blood. The origin of the receptors is a woman aged 55 to 70 with primary liver carcinoma and hepatitis B virus infection.

Of note for this clonotype: Relative to the germline gene, one junction end is altered; a read error may explain this. The chain carries TRBV4-1 and TRBJ2-3; D gene ambiguous. Germline V gives CDR1 MGHRA, CDR2 YSYEKL. This CDR3 is built from 15 residues. The CDR3, as DNA: TGCGCCAACAGCCCCTTACCCTCCACCATAGATACGCAGTATTTT. Translating it yields CANSPLPSTIDTQYF.

V usage is TRBV2 and J usage is TRBJ2-5, with TRBD1 identical over 8 bases. Trimming cost V 0 bases and J 2 bases; bases outside gene matches: 5. This CDR3 is 16 amino acids long. Germline CDR1 reads SNHLY; CDR2 reads FYNNEI. CDR3 sequence (DNA): TGTGCCAGCAGTGAAGCGCGGACAGGGAGACAAGAGACCCAGTACTTC. Protein: CASSEARTGRQETQYF.

A note on this clonotype: An end of the junction does not agree with germline; a read error may underlie this. The chain carries TRBV29-1 and TRBJ2-1; 7 bases are a match to TRBD1. The CDR3 length is 16 residues. The germline CDR1 and CDR2 sequences are SQVTM and ANQGSEA. CDR3: CGVDSGRTGENNEHFF. The CDR3 DNA follows: TGCGGCGTTGATTCTGGACGAACAGGGGAGAACAATGAGCACTTCTTC.

This rearrangement joins TRBV9 to TRBJ2-2; the D is unclear. The CDR3 is 13 residues long. The ends were cut back, 9 bases at V and 1 base at J, with 10 bases in the middle. CDR1 SGDLS and CDR2 YYNGEE come from the germline V gene. CDR3 DNA sequence: TGTGCCATCACTAAGGGGAACACCGGGGAGCTGTTTTTT. Its translation is CAITKGNTGELFF.

About this clonotype itself: This sequence may be a read error, since a much larger clone differs from it by one base. The chain links TRBV12-3 or TRBV12-4 to TRBJ1-5, with TRBD1 matching 8 bases. The CDR3 runs 15 residues. V was clipped by 6 bases and J by 7 bases; unmatched bases: 11. This CDR3 is CASSFGQGEGQPQHF. Written as DNA, the CDR3 is TGTGCCAGCAGCTTTGGACAGGGTGAGGGACAGCCCCAGCATTTT.

This clonotype appeared many times. This chain links TRBV5-1 with TRBJ2-6, with 7 bases matching TRBD1. The CDR3 contains 18 residues. Germline V lookup: CDR1 SGHRS, CDR2 YFSETQ. J was trimmed by 0 bases and V by 3 bases; bases with no gene match: 9. CDR3 in amino acids: CASSSRQGTLSGANVLTF. The CDR3 bases are TGCGCCAGCAGCTCACGACAGGGTACCCTCTCTGGGGCCAACGTCCTGACTTTC.

The chain has TRBV28 and TRBJ2-3, with 11 bases matching TRBD2. Germline lookup yields CDR1 MDHEN and CDR2 SYDVKM. Trimming at V came to 7 bases and at J to 3 bases, leaving 6 bases not matched to a gene. The CDR3 covers 15 residues. This chain's CDR3 is CASTPLAGGTDTQYF. For the CDR3, the DNA is TGTGCCAGCACCCCATTAGCGGGAGGGACAGATACGCAGTATTTT. The full variable domain, completed using reference TRBV28 and TRBJ2-3, is DVKVTQSSRYLVKRTGEKVFLECVQDMDHENMFWYRQDPGLGLRLIYFSYDVKMKEKGDIPEGYSVSREKKERFSLILESASTNQTSMYLCASTPLAGGTDTQYFGPGTRLTVL.

Remarks on this clonotype: Given a much more abundant clone one base away, this may be a read error. The chain has TRBV6-6 and TRBJ2-3; unclear D gene. Germline-derived CDR1 and CDR2 are MNHNY and SVGAGI (reference sequence). The CDR3 consists of 14 residues. CDR3 bases: TGTACCAGCAGCCCCGTAGGGCGCGCAGATACGCAGTATTTT. Translating gives CTSSPVGRADTQYF.

This clonotype was seen more than once but under ten times. A much bigger clone sits one base away, suggesting this may be a read error. The chain carries TRBV29-1 and TRBJ1-5; perhaps TRBD1 as D (6 bases). The germline V gene encodes CDR1 SQVTM and CDR2 ANQGSEA. The CDR3 runs to 13 residues. The CDR3 DNA reads as TGCAACGTGGCAGGGGTCGGCAATCAGCCCCAGCATTTT. Its protein product is CNVAGVGNQPQHF.

Details on this clonotype: The junction differs from germline at one of its ends, possibly a read error. The V gene is TRBV12-3 or TRBV12-4, the J gene TRBJ1-2, with D possibly matching TRBD1 (6 bases). The CDR3 extends over 14 amino acids. The CDR3 nucleotides are TGTGCCAGCAGTTCATCAGGGACACCCTATGGTTACACCTTC. Translated: CASSSSGTPYGYTF.

As to this clonotype: Relative to the germline gene, one junction end is altered; a read error may explain this. The V gene is TRBV11-3, the J gene TRBJ2-1; TRBD1 matches at 11 bases. The CDR3 is made up of 15 amino acids. CDR1 is SGHNT and CDR2 is YENEEA in the germline V gene. In DNA, the CDR3 is TGTGCCAGCAGCTTAGGGACAGGGGGCTCCCTTGAGCAGCTCTTC. Encoded protein: CASSLGTGGSLEQLF.

As to this clonotype: This likely comes from a read error, as the CDR3 has no conserved phenylalanine or tryptophan at its end. The rearrangement joins TRBV19 to TRBJ2-1, with TRBD2 identical over 9 bases. The germline V gene has CDR1 LNHDA and CDR2 SQIVND (reference sequence). The CDR3 is 16 amino acids. CDR3 region: CTSSINLAGSYNEQFL. CDR3 bases: TGTACCAGTAGTATCAACCTAGCGGGATCCTACAATGAGCAGTTCCTC.

This clonotype was seen just once. A much larger clone is a single base away; this may be a read error. The J gene is TRBJ1-2, the V gene TRBV4-1, with 9 bases identical to TRBD1. CDR1 is MGHRA, CDR2 YSYEKL, per germline. The CDR3 runs 14 residues. After removal of 2 bases from V and 8 bases from J, the junction contained 6 bases not matched to a gene. The CDR3 region is CASSQIQGAWGYTF. DNA for the CDR3: TGCGCCAGCAGCCAAATACAGGGGGCGTGGGGCTACACCTTC.

As for this clonotype: A much more abundant neighbour one base away suggests this may be a read error. The J gene is TRBJ1-6, the V gene TRBV12-3 or TRBV12-4; tentative D call: TRBD1 (6 bases). V was clipped by 6 bases and J by 6 bases, with 12 bases between them. This CDR3 spans 14 amino acids. The CDR3 DNA sequence: TGTGCCAGCAGATACAGGGCTGGTAATTCACCCCTCCACTTT. Protein sequence: CASRYRAGNSPLHF.

As for this clonotype: A read error may produce the germline difference seen at one junction end. The chain has TRBV6-6 and TRBJ2-2, with 7 bases matching TRBD1. CDR1 and CDR2 from the germline V gene are MNHNY and SVGAGI (reference sequence). This CDR3 contains 14 residues. The CDR3 bases are TGTGCCAGCAGGAGACAGGGACCCACCGGGGACCTGTTTTTT. This sequence encodes CASRRQGPTGDLFF.

This clonotype was seen repeatedly, ten times or more. This chain uses TRBV11-3 with TRBJ2-7, with 7 positions matching TRBD2. Germline trimming cut 2 bases from V and 4 bases from J; bases unmatched to any gene: 5. The germline gives CDR1 SGHNT, CDR2 YENEEA. The CDR3 covers 14 residues. CDR3 amino acids: CASSLNSGFYEQYF. The CDR3 nucleotides are TGTGCCAGCAGCTTAAATAGCGGGTTTTACGAGCAGTACTTC. Variable domain in full (rest from reference TRBV11-3 and TRBJ2-7): EAGVVQSPRYKIIEKKQPVAFWCNPISGHNTLYWYLQNLGQGPELLIRYENEEAVDDSQLPKDRFSAERLKGVDSTLKIQPAELGDSAVYLCASSLNSGFYEQYFGPGTRLTVT.

This clonotype was seen many times. The chain recombines TRBV29-1 with TRBJ1-6, with D perhaps TRBD1 (6 bases). This CDR3 is 13 amino acids long. With 4 bases removed from V and 7 bases from J, the gap between germline ends came to 11 bases. Per germline, CDR1 SQVTM and CDR2 ANQGSEA. The CDR3 sequence: CSVAEGGNSPLHF. The CDR3 coding sequence is TGCAGCGTTGCCGAGGGGGGGAATTCACCCCTCCACTTT.

About this clonotype itself: The junction departs from the called germline gene at one end, perhaps through a read error. J is TRBJ2-2 and V is TRBV6-5; TRBD2 aligns across 9 bases. This CDR3 has 16 amino acids. CDR1 and CDR2 (germline): MNHEY, SVGAGI. CDR3 amino acids: CASSYFPRGGTGELVF. The CDR3 DNA reads TGTGCCAGCAGTTACTTTCCGCGGGGGGGTACCGGGGAGCTGGTTTTT.

This clonotype has just one count. A read error may be the cause here, since a much bigger clone is one base away. The rearrangement uses TRBV4-1 and TRBJ1-2, with D possibly being TRBD1 (6 bases). The CDR3 is made up of 15 amino acids. Germline lookup yields CDR1 MGHRA and CDR2 YSYEKL. The CDR3 DNA reads TGCGCCAACAGCCAAGGAATGCAGGGGCTCTATGGCTACACCTTC. Translated: CANSQGMQGLYGYTF.

As to this clonotype: The junction shows a germline mismatch at one end, possibly a read error. The chain has TRBV11-2 and TRBJ2-7; a possible D gene is TRBD2 (6 bases). Germline V gene lookup returns CDR1 SGHAT and CDR2 FQNNGV. CDR3 length: 15 amino acids. This chain's CDR3 is CASSLRSGADYEQYF. The CDR3 bases are TGTGCCAGCAGCCTCCGATCGGGAGCGGATTACGAGCAATACTTC.

Regarding this clonotype: At one boundary the junction diverges from the germline segment, which might be a read error. V usage is TRBV11-3 and J usage is TRBJ2-1; no firm D call. The CDR3 contains 12 residues. Germline CDR1 SGHNT, CDR2 YENEEA. Here the CDR3 DNA reads TGCGCAAGCAGTGTGGGCTACAATGTGCAGTTCTTC. Its translation: CASSVGYNVQFF.